Following are 7 T cell receptor beta chains from one sample sequenced in a study of blood T cell repertoires in COVID-19 (dated by TCRdb to the early 2020s). The library was prepared using the immunoSEQ multiplex PCR assay. This is the immuneACCESS table as TCRdb keeps it, with only in-frame sequences that have V and J called. A part of the clones is gone; compared with another copy, unresolved V genes explain less than half, and the rest is unexplained. Within this sample are over 90,000 clones, with more than 75% of them counted one time only. The ten largest clones capture around 11% of the sample. Sequencing used peripheral blood. The source of these receptors is a human donor in a cohort sampled during active COVID-19.

V is TRBV6-6 and J is TRBJ2-7; 9 positions match TRBD1. The V segment lost 4 bases and the J segment 5 bases; nucleotides outside the gene matches: 3. Looked up from germline, CDR1 is MNHNY and CDR2 is SVGAGI (reference sequence). The CDR3 length is 13 residues. CDR3 protein: CASSWDRVNEQYF. The DNA of the CDR3 is TGTGCCAGCAGTTGGGACAGGGTCAACGAGCAGTACTTC.

The V call is TRBV30, the J call TRBJ2-1; the match to TRBD1 covers 9 bases. The CDR3 is 14 residues long. From germline, CDR1 is GTSNPN and CDR2 SVGIG (reference sequence). With V trimmed by 0 bases and J by 14 bases, 11 bases remained unmatched. In nucleotides, the CDR3 is TGTGCCTGGAGTGTACCCATTGGCAGGACAGGGGAGTTCTTC. Translating it yields CAWSVPIGRTGEFF.

About this clone itself: At one boundary the junction diverges from the germline segment, which might be a read error. V gene TRBV7-7 combines with J gene TRBJ2-3, with D possibly matching TRBD1 (6 bases). The CDR3 is 15 residues long. Germline V gives CDR1 SSHAT, CDR2 FNYEAQ (reference sequence). CDR3 DNA: TGTGCTAGCAGCTTAGCAGGGGCGTTCACAGATACGCAGTATTTT. The encoded protein is CASSLAGAFTDTQYF. The full variable domain, rest sourced from reference TRBV7-7 and TRBJ2-3, is GAGVSQSPRYKVTKRGQDVTLRCDPISSHATLYWYQQALGQGPEFLTYFNYEAQPDKSGLPSDRFSAERPEGSISTLTIQRTEQRDSAMYRCASSLAGAFTDTQYFGPGTRLTVL.

This clone was observed a handful of times. The V call is TRBV5-6, the J call TRBJ1-5; D is unclear. Between the trimmed V and J ends, which lost 2 bases and 0 bases, there was a span of 15 bases. The CDR3 consists of 17 residues. Germline V lookup: CDR1 SGHDT, CDR2 YYEEEE. CDR3 sequence (DNA): TGTGCCAGCAGCTTACGAGGGCCTCTAGCTAGCAATCAGCCCCAGCATTTT. This translates into CASSLRGPLASNQPQHF.

The V call is TRBV11-2, the J call TRBJ2-3, with a possible D match to TRBD2 (6 bases). Trimming stripped 1 base from V and 3 bases from J, with 17 bases between. The CDR3 sequence is 17 residues long. From germline, CDR1 is SGHAT and CDR2 FQNNGV. As DNA, the CDR3 is TGTGCCAGCAGCTTAGGCCCTAGCGAGGCCCAAACAGATACGCAGTATTTT. Translating it yields CASSLGPSEAQTDTQYF.

This chain links TRBV19 with TRBJ2-5; 10 nucleotides agree with TRBD2. V lost 6 bases to trimming and J lost 5 bases; unmatched junction nucleotides: 12. In germline, CDR1 is LNHDA, CDR2 SQIVND (reference sequence). This CDR3 has 16 residues. The CDR3 sequence is CASSISAGGIGETQYF. CDR3 DNA sequence: TGTGCCAGTAGCATCTCAGCGGGGGGGATCGGGGAGACCCAGTACTTC. The full variable domain, its missing parts supplied by reference TRBV19 and TRBJ2-5, is DGGITQSPKYLFRKEGQNVTLSCEQNLNHDAMYWYRQDPGQGLRLIYYSQIVNDFQKGDIAEGYSVSREKKESFPLTVTSAQKNPTAFYLCASSISAGGIGETQYFGPGTRLLVL.

The chain joins TRBV18 to TRBJ1-1; the D gene is possibly TRBD1 (5 bases). The length of the CDR3 is 15 residues. Trimming left V 4 bases short and J 2 bases short, with 14 bases between. Germline lookup yields CDR1 KGHSH and CDR2 LQKENI. CDR3 DNA: TGTGCCAGCTCACTAGCCGACAGCGTCAACACTGAAGCTTTCTTT. Translated: CASSLADSVNTEAFF.